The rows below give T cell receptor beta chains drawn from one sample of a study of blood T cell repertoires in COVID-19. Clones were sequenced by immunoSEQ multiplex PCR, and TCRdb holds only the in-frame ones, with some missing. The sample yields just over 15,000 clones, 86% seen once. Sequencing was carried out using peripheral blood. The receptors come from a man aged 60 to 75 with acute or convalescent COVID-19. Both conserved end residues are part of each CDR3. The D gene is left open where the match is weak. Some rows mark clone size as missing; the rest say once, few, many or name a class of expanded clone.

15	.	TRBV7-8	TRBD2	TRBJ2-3	CASSEGLESTDTQYF	TGTGCCAGCAGCGAAGGACTAGAGAGCACAGATACGCAGTATTTT
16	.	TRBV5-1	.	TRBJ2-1	CASSSLSAAKDNEQFF	TGCGCCAGCAGCTCTCTGTCGGCGGCGAAGGACAATGAGCAGTTCTTC
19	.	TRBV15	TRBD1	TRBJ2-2	CATSRDKGLQQGDTGELFF	TGTGCCACCAGCAGAGATAAGGGACTCCAACAGGGGGACACCGGGGAGCTGTTTTTT
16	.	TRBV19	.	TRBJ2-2	CASSIFYRVLTGELFF	TGTGCCAGTAGTATATTCTACCGGGTCCTGACCGGGGAGCTGTTTTTT
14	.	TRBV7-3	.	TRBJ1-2	CASSLERTNYGYTF	TGTGCCAGCAGCTTAGAGCGGACTAACTATGGCTACACCTTC
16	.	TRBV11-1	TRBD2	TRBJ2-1	CASSHALAGGPGEQFF	TGTGCCAGCAGCCATGCCCTAGCGGGGGGGCCCGGTGAGCAGTTCTTC
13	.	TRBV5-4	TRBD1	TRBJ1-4	CASSLYRGEKLFF	TGTGCCAGCAGCTTATACAGGGGTGAAAAACTGTTTTTT
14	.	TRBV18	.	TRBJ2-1	CASSPGSSYNEQFF	TGTGCCAGCTCACCTGGCAGCTCCTACAATGAGCAGTTCTTC
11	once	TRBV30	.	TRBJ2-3	CAWGLSDTQYF	TGTGCCTGGGGACTCTCAGATACGCAGTATTTT
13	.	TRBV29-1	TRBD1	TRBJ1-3	CSGTGGSGNTIYF	TGCAGCGGGACAGGGGGCTCTGGAAACACCATATATTTT
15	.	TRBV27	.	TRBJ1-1	CASSSRIGADTEAFF	TGTGCCAGCAGTTCCCGGATCGGAGCGGACACTGAAGCTTTCTTT
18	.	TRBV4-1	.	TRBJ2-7	CASSQPWARHGQPTEQYF	TGCGCCAGCAGCCAACCCTGGGCTCGTCACGGACAGCCTACGGAGCAGTACTTC
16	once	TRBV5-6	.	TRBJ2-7	CASSGEQAMGAYEQYF	TGTGCCAGCAGCGGGGAACAGGCCATGGGCGCCTACGAGCAGTACTTC
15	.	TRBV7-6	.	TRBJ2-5	CASSPNTGGEETQYF	TGTGCCAGCAGCCCCAACACAGGGGGGGAAGAGACCCAGTACTTC
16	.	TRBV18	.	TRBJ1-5	CASSPSGHNGNQPQHF	TGTGCCAGCTCACCATCGGGACACAACGGCAATCAGCCCCAGCATTTT
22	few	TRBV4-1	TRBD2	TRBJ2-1	CASSQGPAGVAGGPSAYNEQFF	TGCGCCAGCAGCCAAGGACCCGCCGGGGTAGCGGGGGGGCCCTCTGCCTACAATGAGCAGTTCTTC
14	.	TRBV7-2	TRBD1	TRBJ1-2	CASSSGGEPYGYTF	TGTGCCAGCAGCTCAGGGGGCGAACCCTATGGCTACACCTTC
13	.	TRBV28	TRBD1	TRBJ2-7	CASSLTGWNEQYF	TGTGCCAGCAGTTTGACAGGGTGGAACGAGCAGTACTTC
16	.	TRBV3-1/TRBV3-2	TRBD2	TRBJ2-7	CASSQVPSGIPYEQYF	TGTGCCAGCAGCCAAGTCCCTAGCGGGATTCCCTACGAGCAGTACTTC
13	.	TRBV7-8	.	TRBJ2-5	CASRRQVQETQYF	TGTGCCAGCAGACGACAGGTCCAAGAGACCCAGTACTTC
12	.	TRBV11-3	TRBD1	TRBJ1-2	CASSLQGKGYTF	TGTGCCAGCAGTTTACAGGGGAAGGGCTACACCTTC
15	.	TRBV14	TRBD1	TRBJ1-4	CASSHDRVFGEKLFF	TGTGCCAGCAGCCACGACAGGGTGTTCGGGGAAAAACTGTTTTTT
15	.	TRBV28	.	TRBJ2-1	CASSYIDSSYNEQFF	TGTGCCAGCAGCTATATCGATAGCTCCTACAATGAGCAGTTCTTC
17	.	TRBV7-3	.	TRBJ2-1	CASSLSGLAGIYNEQFF	TGTGCCAGCAGCTTATCAGGCTTGGCGGGGATTTACAATGAGCAGTTCTTC
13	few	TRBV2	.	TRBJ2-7	CASSEGQGPEQYF	TGTGCCAGCAGTGAGGGGCAGGGGCCCGAGCAGTACTTC
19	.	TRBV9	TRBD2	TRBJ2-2	CASSGPTKGLAGGYGELFF	TGTGCCAGCAGCGGGCCGACGAAGGGACTAGCGGGGGGGTATGGGGAGCTGTTTTTT
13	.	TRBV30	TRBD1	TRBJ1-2	CAWIIQGNYGYTF	TGTGCCTGGATCATACAGGGGAACTATGGCTACACCTTC
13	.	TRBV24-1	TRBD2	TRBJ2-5	CATSGGSQETQYF	TGTGCCACCAGTGGCGGGAGCCAAGAGACCCAGTACTTC
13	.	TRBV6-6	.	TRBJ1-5	CASSYTGNQPQHF	TGTGCCAGCAGTTATACAGGGAATCAGCCCCAGCATTTT
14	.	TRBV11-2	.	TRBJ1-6	CASSLQIQSSPLHF	TGTGCCAGCAGCTTACAAATCCAGTCGTCACCCCTCCACTTT
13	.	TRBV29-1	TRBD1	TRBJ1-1	CSVLTGRNTEAFF	TGCAGCGTGCTGACAGGGAGGAACACTGAAGCTTTCTTT
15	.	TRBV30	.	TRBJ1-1	CAWNGGGFTNTEAFF	TGTGCCTGGAATGGAGGCGGGTTCACTAACACTGAAGCTTTCTTT
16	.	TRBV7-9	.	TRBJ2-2	CASSNRQGTNTGELFF	TGTGCCAGCAGTAACCGGCAGGGTACTAACACCGGGGAGCTGTTTTTT
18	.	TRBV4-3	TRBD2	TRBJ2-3	CASSQDLIAGTSTDTQYF	TGCGCCAGCAGCCAAGATTTGATAGCGGGGACTAGCACAGATACGCAGTATTTT
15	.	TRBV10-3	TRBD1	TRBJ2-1	CAISESGTGYNEQFF	TGTGCCATCAGTGAGTCTGGGACAGGTTACAATGAGCAGTTCTTC
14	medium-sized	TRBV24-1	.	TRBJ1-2	CATSDFRDSDGYTF	TGTGCCACCAGTGATTTTCGGGACTCCGATGGCTACACCTTC
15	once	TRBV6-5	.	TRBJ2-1	CASSLQLATRHEQFF	TGTGCCAGCAGCCTTCAATTGGCCACCCGCCATGAGCAGTTCTTC
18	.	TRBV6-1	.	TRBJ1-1	CASSAGRGWDSMNTEAFF	TGTGCCAGCAGTGCAGGGAGGGGGTGGGATTCTATGAACACTGAAGCTTTCTTT
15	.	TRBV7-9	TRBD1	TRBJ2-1	CASSPRGQGSNEQFF	TGTGCCAGCAGCCCCCGGGGACAGGGGAGCAATGAGCAGTTCTTC
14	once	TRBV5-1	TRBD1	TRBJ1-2	CASSLKGTGSGYTF	TGCGCCAGCAGCTTGAAAGGGACAGGGTCAGGCTACACCTTC
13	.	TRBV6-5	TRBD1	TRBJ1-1	CATIKTGTTEAFF	TGTGCCACAATAAAGACAGGGACGACTGAAGCTTTCTTT
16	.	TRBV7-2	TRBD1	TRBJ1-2	CASSPQTGPSNYGYTF	TGTGCCAGCAGCCCTCAGACAGGGCCCTCTAACTATGGCTACACCTTC
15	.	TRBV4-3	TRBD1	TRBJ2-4	CASSLRQGVDDIQYF	TGCGCCAGCAGCCTTCGACAGGGCGTGGACGACATTCAGTACTTC
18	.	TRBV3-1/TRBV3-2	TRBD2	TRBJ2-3	CASSQPGTSGIGTDTQYF	TGTGCCAGCAGCCAACCCGGGACTAGCGGGATCGGCACAGATACGCAGTATTTT
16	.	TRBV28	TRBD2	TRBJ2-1	CASRTSGRRSYNEQFF	TGTGCCAGCAGGACTAGCGGGAGAAGGTCCTACAATGAGCAGTTCTTC
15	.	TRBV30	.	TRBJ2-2	CAWSVLQINTGELFF	TGTGCCTGGAGTGTCCTTCAGATTAACACCGGGGAGCTGTTTTTT
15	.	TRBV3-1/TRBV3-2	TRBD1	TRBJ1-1	CASSQVGQGDTEAFF	TGTGCCAGCAGCCAAGTGGGACAGGGAGACACTGAAGCTTTCTTT
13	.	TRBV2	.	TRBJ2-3	CASVAEYTDTQYF	TGTGCCAGTGTAGCGGAATACACAGATACGCAGTATTTT
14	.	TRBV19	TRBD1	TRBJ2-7	CASSGTGVNLGQYF	TGTGCCAGTAGCGGGACAGGCGTAAACCTCGGGCAGTACTTC
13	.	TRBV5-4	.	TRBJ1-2	CASSPDSNYGYTF	TGTGCCAGCAGCCCTGACAGTAACTATGGCTACACCTTC
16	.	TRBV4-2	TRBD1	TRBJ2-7	CASSQEETGGSYEQYF	TGTGCCAGCAGCCAAGAAGAGACAGGGGGATCCTACGAGCAGTACTTC
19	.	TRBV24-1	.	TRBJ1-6	CATSAWTERHNIYNSPLHF	TGTGCCACCAGTGCTTGGACAGAGCGGCATAACATTTATAATTCACCCCTCCACTTT
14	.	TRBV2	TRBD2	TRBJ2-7	CASDVGRGAYEQYF	TGTGCCAGTGACGTAGGGCGGGGGGCCTACGAGCAGTACTTC
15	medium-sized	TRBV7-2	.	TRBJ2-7	CASSPSRYSSYEQYF	TGTGCCAGCAGCCCGTCCAGATACAGCTCCTACGAGCAGTACTTC
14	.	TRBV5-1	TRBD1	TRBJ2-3	CASSLGQGSDTQYF	TGCGCCAGCAGCTTGGGACAGGGTTCAGATACGCAGTATTTT
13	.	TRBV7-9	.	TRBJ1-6	CASSDPGAGPLHF	TGTGCCAGCAGCGATCCAGGGGCAGGGCCCCTCCACTTT
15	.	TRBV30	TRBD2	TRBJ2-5	CAWSALGGAKETQYF	TGTGCCTGGAGTGCACTCGGGGGGGCTAAGGAGACCCAGTACTTC
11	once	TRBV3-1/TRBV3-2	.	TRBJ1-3	CATSSGNTIYF	TGTGCCACGAGCTCTGGAAACACCATATATTTT